These 13 T cell receptor beta chains share one sample of origin, sequenced in a study of PD-1 blockade in classical Hodgkin lymphoma. The method was immunoSEQ multiplex PCR; TCRdb's version includes in-frame clones alone and lacks a portion of them. The sample lists about 44,000 clones; roughly two thirds were seen once. The time point was: cycle 4 day 1 (C4D1), after more than five weeks of nivolumab. After autologous stem cell transplantation all patients relapsed, and prior brentuximab vedotin exposure differed between cohorts. Sequences were derived from peripheral blood mononuclear cells (PBMCs), sampled before the fourth cycle of nivolumab. These receptors were collected from a human donor with classical Hodgkin lymphoma.

The chain recombines TRBV5-1 with TRBJ1-2; no definite D call. The CDR3 contains 17 residues. Germline CDR1 reads SGHRS; CDR2 reads YFSETQ. V dropped 0 bases and J dropped 5 bases, with 20 bases sitting between them. CDR3 sequence (DNA): TGCGCCAGCAGCTTGGCCGGGGATTACACGAATCATTATGGCTACACCTTC. Protein: CASSLAGDYTNHYGYTF.

The chain employs TRBV2 and TRBJ1-1; D not resolved. Deletions cut 3 bases from V and 4 bases from J, with 9 bases between. The CDR3 contains 13 residues. CDR1 SNHLY and CDR2 FYNNEI come from the germline V gene. The CDR3 here is CASSDQAATEAFF. CDR3 nucleotides: TGTGCCAGCAGTGATCAGGCTGCCACTGAAGCTTTCTTT. Drawing the rest from reference TRBV2 and TRBJ1-1, the complete variable domain is EPEVTQTPSHQVTQMGQEVILRCVPISNHLYFYWYRQILGQKVEFLVSFYNNEISEKSEIFDDQFSVERPDGSNFTLKIRSTKLEDSAMYFCASSDQAATEAFFGQGTRLTVV.

This chain connects TRBV28 to TRBJ2-1, with a weak D call TRBD1 (6 bases). The V end was cut by 3 bases, the J end by 1 base, with 10 bases between. Germline CDR1 and CDR2: MDHEN and SYDVKM. The CDR3 spans 15 residues. CDR3 coding DNA: TGTGCCAGCAGTTTCCCCACAGGGTCCTACAATGAGCAGTTCTTC. It yields the protein CASSFPTGSYNEQFF.

By proportion, this clone is medium-sized. The chain is built from TRBV15 and TRBJ1-2; no reliable D call. The germline CDR1 and CDR2 sequences are LNHNV and YYDKDF (reference sequence). The CDR3 covers 15 residues. Deletions cut 0 bases from V and 1 base from J, with 9 bases between. CDR3 nucleotides: TGTGCCACCAGCAGAGAGGGAGGAGGTAACTATGGCTACACCTTC. This encodes CATSREGGGNYGYTF.

The chain links TRBV18 to TRBJ2-2; D unresolved. The V gene's germline CDR1 is KGHSH and CDR2 LQKENI. This CDR3 is 14 amino acids long. The ends were cut back, 2 bases at V and 6 bases at J, with 10 bases in the middle. The CDR3 DNA reads as TGTGCCAGCTCACCAGGCAGTCAGGCCGGGGAGCTGTTTTTT. This encodes CASSPGSQAGELFF.

This chain links TRBV4-3 with TRBJ1-4, with 7 bases lining up with TRBD1. Germline V gene lookup returns CDR1 LGHNA and CDR2 YSLEER. J gave up 8 bases and V 0 bases, and 9 bases lay outside the gene matches. This CDR3 spans 16 amino acids. The CDR3 is CASSQESYRGGEKLFF. DNA of the CDR3: TGCGCCAGCAGCCAAGAAAGTTACAGGGGAGGGGAAAAACTGTTTTTT.

This chain links TRBV14 with TRBJ1-2; no clear D gene. The V gene lost 4 bases and the J gene lost 4 bases, with 16 bases spanning the gap. Germline loops: CDR1 SGHDN, CDR2 FVKESK. The CDR3 sequence is 15 residues long. The CDR3 DNA follows: TGTGCCAGCAGCCGAGATCCAAATAAGATCTATGGCTACACCTTC. Translation: CASSRDPNKIYGYTF.

The genes are TRBV5-1 and TRBJ2-7; 12 bases agree with TRBD1. In germline, CDR1 is SGHRS, CDR2 YFSETQ. The CDR3 runs 16 residues. The trim removed 3 bases at V and 2 bases at J, leaving 6 bases unmatched. The CDR3 loop reads CASSSGGTGGAYEQYF. The CDR3 DNA reads as TGCGCCAGCAGCTCTGGGGGGACAGGGGGCGCCTACGAGCAGTACTTC. The complete variable domain, with remaining parts taken from reference TRBV5-1 and TRBJ2-7, reads KAGVTQTPRYLIKTRGQQVTLSCSPISGHRSVSWYQQTPGQGLQFLFEYFSETQRNKGNFPGRFSGRQFSNSRSEMNVSTLELGDSALYLCASSSGGTGGAYEQYFGPGTRLTVT.

This chain uses TRBV28 with TRBJ2-1; no firm D call. The CDR3 runs 11 residues. Trimming stripped 7 bases from V and 9 bases from J, with 10 bases between. Per the germline V gene, CDR1 is MDHEN and CDR2 is SYDVKM. CDR3 DNA: TGTGCCAGCACCAGCACAGTTGAGCAGTTCTTC. It codes for CASTSTVEQFF. Using reference TRBV28 and TRBJ2-1 for the parts outside the CDR3, the full variable domain is DVKVTQSSRYLVKRTGEKVFLECVQDMDHENMFWYRQDPGLGLRLIYFSYDVKMKEKGDIPEGYSVSREKKERFSLILESASTNQTSMYLCASTSTVEQFFGPGTRLTVL.

This clone was detected once. The chain uses TRBV28 and TRBJ1-2, with 12 bases lining up with TRBD1. Unmatched junction bases numbered 12, after V lost 6 bases and J lost 4 bases. This CDR3 is 17 amino acids long. CDR1 and CDR2 (germline): MDHEN, SYDVKM. CDR3 sequence reads: CASRAGTGGEESYGYTF. For the CDR3, the DNA is TGTGCCAGCAGGGCCGGGACAGGGGGCGAGGAATCCTATGGCTACACCTTC.

The CDR3 protein is CASRGQVWGGTEAFF. The CDR3 nucleotides are TGTGCCAGCAGAGGACAGGTTTGGGGGGGAACTGAAGCTTTCTTT. The V call is TRBV6-5, the J call TRBJ1-1; 7 bases are shared with TRBD1. The CDR3 length is 15 residues. The junction had 12 bases not matched to a gene; V was cut back by 6 bases and J by 5 bases. CDR1 and CDR2 (germline): MNHEY, SVGAGI.

The chain carries TRBV6-5 and TRBJ2-7; 8 nucleotides line up with TRBD1. CDR3 length: 15 amino acids. Unmatched junction bases numbered 3, after V lost 0 bases and J lost 2 bases. Looked up from germline, CDR1 is MNHEY and CDR2 is SVGAGI. The CDR3 spells CASSYSDRGAYEQYF. The DNA of the CDR3 is TGTGCCAGCAGTTACTCAGACAGGGGTGCCTACGAGCAGTACTTC.

This sequence joins TRBV7-8 and TRBJ1-5, with D maybe TRBD1 (6 bases). Germline CDR1 and CDR2: SGHVS and FQNEAQ. The CDR3 is made up of 18 amino acids. With 0 bases removed from V and 6 bases from J, the gap between germline ends came to 21 bases. The CDR3 sequence is CASSLALGGPAKSQPQHF. The CDR3 bases are TGTGCCAGCAGCTTAGCCTTGGGGGGGCCCGCAAAGAGTCAGCCCCAGCATTTT. Variable domain in full (rest from reference TRBV7-8 and TRBJ1-5): GAGVSQSPRYKVAKRGQDVALRCDPISGHVSLFWYQQALGQGPEFLTYFQNEAQLDKSGLPSDRFFAERPEGSVSTLKIQRTQQEDSAVYLCASSLALGGPAKSQPQHFGDGTRLSIL.